This entry describes one T cell receptor (beta chain). Its antigen is undetermined. Germline CDR1 is MDHEN and CDR2 is SYDVKM. The CDR3 runs 16 residues. Scientists made TCR beta libraries using UMI-labeled 5' RACE. In the source study's methods: From approximately 3,000 to 20,000 functional CDR3 beta clonotypes were held in each TCR beta library. After re-calling the 5' RACE reads, TCRdb lists one entry per CDR3 protein, DNA absent. None of the V and J calls come from the authors' own analysis; TCRdb made them. The table gives about 20,000 distinct CDR3 sequences; the top ten clones make up roughly 5% of it. These data are taken from a study of human CD8 memory T cell subsets. The study used negative magnetic separation to enrich total CD8+ T cells. The study's findings and limits: In contrast to effector memory cells, stem-like memory and precursor exhausted T cells had similarly high diversity.

The sequence derives from a human donor in good health. V usage is TRBV28 and J usage is TRBJ2-2; TCRdb's D gene call, TRBD1, goes unchecked for lack of DNA. Sequenced input: CD8+ T cells from PBMCs. The CDR3 protein is CASSLYGGANTGELFF. Combining the CDR3 with reference TRBV28 and TRBJ2-2 gives the whole variable domain DVKVTQSSRYLVKRTGEKVFLECVQDMDHENMFWYRQDPGLGLRLIYFSYDVKMKEKGDIPEGYSVSREKKERFSLILESASTNQTSMYLCASSLYGGANTGELFFGEGSRLTVL.